This T cell receptor beta chain was profiled in a study of CD8+CD57+ T cells in acquired aplastic anemia. Overall study context: Yields of DNA that came from sorted CD4+ and CD8+ cells averaged about 3.5 ug.

According to the study, genomic DNA was the template for TCR beta VDJ and CDR3 profiling. TCRdb processed the reads anew with MiXCR; each CDR3 protein has one entry. The data hold roughly 300,000 distinct CDR3 sequences, with 55% to 60% observed a single time. Points from the study as a whole: In CD8+ cells, Simpson's diversity showed no significant difference between patients and controls. Some 28 sequences, all CD8+ CDR3, were shared between patients and controls.

The ends were cut back, 1 base at V and 0 bases at J, with 10 bases in the middle. The CDR3 is 15 amino acids. Germline V gives CDR1 SGHNT, CDR2 YYREEE (reference sequence). This clonotype was recorded only once. Its antigen is not known. The clonotype originates from a human donor with severe aplastic anemia or a healthy control (not recorded which). The V call is TRBV5-4, the J call TRBJ1-2; D may be TRBD1 (5 bases). The sample taken for sequencing was sorted CD4+, CD8+, or CD8+CD57+ T cells (not recorded which) from PBMCs. This chain's CDR3 is CASSLSGQTNYGYTF. As DNA, the CDR3 is TGTGCCAGCAGCTTGTCAGGGCAAACTAACTATGGCTACACCTTC. Together with reference TRBV5-4 and TRBJ1-2, the CDR3 gives the full variable domain: ETGVTQSPTHLIKTRGQQVTLRCSSQSGHNTVSWYQQALGQGPQFIFQYYREEENGRGNFPPRFSGLQFPNYSSELNVNALELDDSALYLCASSLSGQTNYGYTFGSGTRLTVV.